In this sample, the clone carrying this T cell receptor beta chain turned up once. Germline V gene sequence: CDR1 LGHNA, CDR2 YNFKEQ. This CDR3 region has 14 residues. V trimming: 1 base; J trimming: 5 bases; junction bases outside the gene matches: 0. The record originates from a study of blood T cell repertoires in COVID-19. Assay used: immunoSEQ multiplex PCR; TCRdb lists only in-frame clones, some missing. The sample lists fewer than 70,000 clones; more than 70% were seen once. What was sequenced was peripheral blood. This clonotype was obtained from a man between 60 and 75 years old with active or convalescent COVID-19. This chain joins TRBV4-2 and TRBJ1-5, with 9 bases aligning to TRBD1. This CDR3 is CASSQGTGDQPQHF. CDR3 DNA sequence: TGTGCCAGCAGCCAAGGGACAGGGGATCAGCCCCAGCATTTT.